Each of the 17 T cell receptor beta chains below was sequenced from the same sample in a study of T-cell memory formation after mild COVID-19 (TCRdb year 2021). To prepare the library, 5' RACE was applied. Sequencing was carried out with an Illumina NovaSeq 6000. Using fastp at Q25 and MiXCR, TCRdb reprocessed the public reads and kept productive beta chains. All rows with the same CDR3 protein become a single entry with the most common DNA and genes. The sample records approximately 440,000 distinct CDR3 sequences, over 15% of which are singletons. 7.5% to 9.5% of the sample is taken by the ten largest. Sequences were obtained from PBMCs or a T cell subset sorted from them (not recorded which). These receptors were taken from an adult woman who had mild COVID-19 (a few samples of this study predate the infection). The sample titles of this study are shuffled in the database, so cell type and time point are left out; the donor was told from shared clones.

The genes are TRBV3-1 and TRBJ2-4; the D is unclear. Per the germline V gene, CDR1 is LGHDT and CDR2 is YNNKEL (reference sequence). This CDR3 contains 14 residues. With 3 bases removed from V and 0 bases from J, the gap between germline ends came to 6 bases. In DNA form, the CDR3 reads TGTGCCAGCAGCCATTCGCTAGCCAAAAACATTCAGTACTTC. Amino acids: CASSHSLAKNIQYF. Looking up the rest from reference TRBV3-1 and TRBJ2-4 gives the full variable domain: DTAVSQTPKYLVTQMGNDKSIKCEQNLGHDTMYWYKQDSKKFLKIMFSYNNKELIINETVPNRFSPKSPDKAHLNLHINSLELGDSAVYFCASSHSLAKNIQYFGAGTRLSVL.

This clonotype was seen a few times. V is TRBV30 and J is TRBJ2-7; D not certain. Trimming cost V 1 base and J 2 bases, with 12 bases left between them. The V gene's germline CDR1 is GTSNPN and CDR2 SVGIG (reference sequence). The CDR3 consists of 14 residues. The DNA for the CDR3 is TGTGCCTGGAGTGACGGCAGGTGGCCCTACGAGCAGTACTTC. Translation gives CAWSDGRWPYEQYF.

The CDR3 DNA reads as TGTGCCAGCAGTTACTCAACCCGGACAGGGATTCGGACCGGGGAGCTGTTTTTT. As protein: CASSYSTRTGIRTGELFF. V gene TRBV6-6 combines with J gene TRBJ2-2; 8 nucleotides match TRBD1. The trim removed 0 bases at V and 5 bases at J, leaving 11 bases unmatched. The germline V gene has CDR1 MNHNY and CDR2 SVGAGI (reference sequence). This CDR3 region has 18 residues.

This clonotype was recorded a few times. The CDR3 nucleotides are TGTGCCAGCAGCTTAGCGTCTGAAGAGGGCGTGGAGACCCAGTACTTC. Amino acids: CASSLASEEGVETQYF. The chain is built from TRBV7-9 and TRBJ2-5; D might be TRBD2 (5 bases). The CDR3 spans 16 residues. V lost 0 bases and J lost 5, with 16 bases in between. The germline CDR1 and CDR2 sequences are SEHNR and FQNEAQ (reference sequence).

V and J are TRBV7-6 and TRBJ2-2; D gene unclear. The germline V gene has CDR1 SGHVS and CDR2 FNYEAQ. V was cut by 4 bases and J by 5 bases, with 11 bases left in between. The CDR3 spans 14 residues. CDR3 loop: CASSSPQPTGELFF. The CDR3 DNA sequence: TGTGCCAGCAGCTCTCCCCAGCCGACCGGGGAGCTGTTTTTT.

The table lists this clonotype with a few counts. The CDR3 nucleotides read TGCAGTGCTAGTGATGCCGGGACAGGGAAATACGAGCAGTACTTC. It translates to CSASDAGTGKYEQYF. V gene TRBV20-1 combines with J gene TRBJ2-7; TRBD1 agrees at 9 bases. Germline V gives CDR1 DFQATT, CDR2 SNEGSKA (reference sequence). Unmatched junction bases numbered 10, after V lost 3 bases and J lost 4 bases. The CDR3 loop spans 15 amino acids.

The chain joins TRBV24-1 to TRBJ2-5; D gene uncertain. V lost 3 bases and J lost 5, with 18 bases in between. This CDR3 has 16 amino acids. Germline lookup yields CDR1 KGHDR and CDR2 SFDVKD. The CDR3 region is CATSDPRSSYRETQYF. In DNA, the CDR3 is TGTGCCACCAGTGATCCGAGGTCTTCCTATAGGGAGACCCAGTACTTC.

The chain has TRBV7-9 and TRBJ2-7; D is ambiguous. The germline V gene encodes CDR1 SEHNR and CDR2 FQNEAQ (reference sequence). Trimming shortened V by 2 bases and J by 2 bases, and 13 bases separated the two germline ends. CDR3 size: 15 residues. CDR3 amino acids: CASSLRARPTYEQYF. CDR3 nucleotides: TGTGCCAGCAGCTTAAGGGCCAGGCCAACCTACGAGCAGTACTTC.

The chain combines TRBV29-1 with TRBJ2-7; the match to TRBD2 covers 11 bases. Germline CDR1 reads SQVTM; CDR2 reads ANQGSEA. Trimming removed 6 bases from V and 2 bases from J; junction bases left unmatched: 3. The CDR3 consists of 13 residues. CDR3 region: CSVLAGGTYEQYF. In DNA form, the CDR3 reads TGCAGCGTCCTAGCGGGGGGTACCTACGAGCAGTACTTC.

The chain links TRBV19 to TRBJ1-1; possible D gene TRBD1, 5 bases. V shed 0 bases and J shed 4 bases, with 15 bases lying between them. CDR1 and CDR2 (germline): LNHDA, SQIVND (reference sequence). The CDR3 is 16 amino acids. CDR3 DNA: TGTGCCAGTAGTATAGAGGGCAGTCCGAGGGGCACTGAAGCTTTCTTT. Translating gives CASSIEGSPRGTEAFF.

The J gene is TRBJ2-7, the V gene TRBV4-1; the match to TRBD1 covers 7 bases. CDR1 MGHRA and CDR2 YSYEKL come from the germline V gene. Trimming took 0 bases from V and 3 from J; bases not matched to a gene: 11. This CDR3 comprises 17 residues. The DNA for the CDR3 is TGCGCCAGCAGCCAAGACTTATTGGACAGGCCTTACTACGAGCAGTACTTC. Amino acids: CASSQDLLDRPYYEQYF.

This clonotype was counted only a few times. The rearrangement joins TRBV3-1 to TRBJ1-2; D ambiguous. V was cut by 0 bases and J by 12 bases, with 17 bases left in between. Looked up from germline, CDR1 is LGHDT and CDR2 is YNNKEL (reference sequence). This CDR3 region has 14 residues. CDR3 in DNA: TGTGCCAGCAGCCAAGAATTACGACGTCCGGTTCACACCTTC. The encoded protein is CASSQELRRPVHTF.

The chain has TRBV7-8 and TRBJ2-4, with TRBD1 matching 7 bases. The CDR3 loop spans 19 amino acids. Germline V CDR1 and CDR2: SGHVS, FQNEAQ. V was clipped by 5 bases and J by 0 bases; unmatched bases: 16. The CDR3 is CASSPRPDGTEVAKNIQYF. As DNA, the CDR3 is TGTGCCAGCAGCCCCCGGCCGGACGGGACAGAAGTAGCCAAAAACATTCAGTACTTC. Supplemented by reference TRBV7-8 and TRBJ2-4, the full variable domain reads GAGVSQSPRYKVAKRGQDVALRCDPISGHVSLFWYQQALGQGPEFLTYFQNEAQLDKSGLPSDRFFAERPEGSVSTLKIQRTQQEDSAVYLCASSPRPDGTEVAKNIQYFGAGTRLSVL.

V and J are TRBV12-3 or TRBV12-4 and TRBJ2-3; TRBD2 aligns across 12 bases. This CDR3 has 19 amino acids. Trimming at V came to 6 bases and at J to 0 bases, leaving 13 bases not matched to a gene. The CDR3 DNA is TGTGCCAGCAGGGGTTATGGACTAGCGGGGACCGCTAGCACAGATACGCAGTATTTT. Translated: CASRGYGLAGTASTDTQYF.

This clonotype has more than one count but fewer than ten. V usage is TRBV7-2 and J usage is TRBJ2-7; TRBD1 or TRBD2 may be the D gene (6 bases each). V was shortened by 5 bases and J by 3 bases, with 23 bases between the two germline ends. Germline CDR1 reads SGHTA; CDR2 reads FQGNSA. This CDR3 contains 17 residues. The CDR3 loop reads CASSLGLSLGGYYEQYF. The CDR3 DNA is TGTGCCAGCAGCCTGGGACTCTCCCTAGGGGGGTACTACGAGCAGTACTTC.

In this sample, this clonotype turned up a few times. The chain recombines TRBV30 with TRBJ2-3, with 7 nucleotides matching TRBD1. Germline V gives CDR1 GTSNPN, CDR2 SVGIG (reference sequence). Trimming cost V 0 bases and J 2 bases; bases outside gene matches: 2. The CDR3 contains 14 residues. The CDR3 nucleotides are TGTGCCTGGAGTGTAGGGACAGACACAGATACGCAGTATTTT. It codes for CAWSVGTDTDTQYF.

This clonotype has at least ten counts. The chain links TRBV7-3 to TRBJ2-2; 12 bases are shared with TRBD2. Germline-derived CDR1 and CDR2 are SGHTA and FQGTGA. The V and J ends lost 3 bases and 5 bases, in that order; junction bases with no gene match: 1. There are 15 residues in the CDR3. The CDR3 DNA follows: TGTGCCAGCAGCTTCGGACTAGCGGGAACCGGGGAGCTGTTTTTT. Amino acids: CASSFGLAGTGELFF.